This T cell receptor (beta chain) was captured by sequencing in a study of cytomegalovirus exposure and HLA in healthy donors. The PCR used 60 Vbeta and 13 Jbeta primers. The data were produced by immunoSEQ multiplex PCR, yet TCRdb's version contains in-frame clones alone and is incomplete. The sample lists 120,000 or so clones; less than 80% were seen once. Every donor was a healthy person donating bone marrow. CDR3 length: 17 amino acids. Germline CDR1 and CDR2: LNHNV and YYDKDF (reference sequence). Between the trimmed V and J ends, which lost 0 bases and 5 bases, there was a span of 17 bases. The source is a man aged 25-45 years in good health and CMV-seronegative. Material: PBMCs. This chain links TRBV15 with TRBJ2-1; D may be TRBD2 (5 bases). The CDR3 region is CATSRDRAAQRHNEQFF. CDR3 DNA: TGTGCCACCAGCAGAGATCGAGCGGCCCAGAGACACAATGAGCAGTTCTTC.